The present T cell receptor (beta chain) was sequenced within a study of CD8 T cells in Susac syndrome. The recently defined diagnostic criteria for definite or probable disease were met by the Susac syndrome patients. Study-wide findings and caveats: Detection of Susac-specific public clones gave approximately 16 in total CD8+ repertoires and about five in CD8+ TEMRA repertoires.

The CDR3 is 14 residues long. V gave up 6 bases and J gave up 3 bases, with 14 bases separating them. As concerns this clonotype: Its antigen is not known.

An amount of RNA that ranged from roughly 0.5 to 1 ug was reverse transcribed with random hexamers. Using its own MiXCR run on the immunoSEQ multiplex PCR reads, TCRdb lists one record per CDR3 protein. The sample gives some 200,000 distinct CDR3 sequences, roughly 94% of which show up once; around 0.16% is in the top ten. This sequence originates from a human donor with Susac syndrome. Specimen: CD8+ T cells from PBMCs. This chain joins TRBV12-3 or TRBV12-4 and TRBJ2-5; D possibly corresponds to TRBD1 (6 bases). The CDR3 DNA is TGTGCCAGCAGACTGGGGGCGGTTAAAGAGACCCAGTACTTC. Protein: CASRLGAVKETQYF.